The T cell receptor (beta chain) under discussion was sequenced for a study of blood T cell repertoires in COVID-19. Whole-study context: Both acute and convalescent COVID-19 samples were obtained from the United States, Italy and Spain. PBMCs, B-cell-depleted T cells, or T cells provided the cDNA or gDNA that made up the material.

In the study's own analysis: Nucleated cell counts were estimated from reference gene primer amplification. Here immunoSEQ multiplex PCR was the method, and the copy in TCRdb shows in-frame clones only, minus some. From that table come the V and J calls and clone size; the DNA was used to work out D and trimming. The table has nearly 80,000 clones, roughly 85% seen once. With 2 bases clipped from V and 1 base from J, the junction kept 1 base outside the gene matches. From germline, CDR1 is LGHNA and CDR2 YNFKEQ. This CDR3 contains 15 residues. The TCR comes from a woman in her 70s with acute or convalescent COVID-19. The chain employs TRBV4-2 and TRBJ2-3; TRBD2 matches at 9 bases. The specimen was peripheral blood. CDR3 amino acids: CASSQRLAGTDTQYF. The DNA for the CDR3 is TGTGCCAGCAGCCAACGACTAGCGGGCACAGATACGCAGTATTTT.